The 20 T cell receptor beta chains listed next were all sequenced from one sample in a study of cytomegalovirus exposure and HLA in healthy donors. TCRdb keeps only in-frame clones here, not all; method: immunoSEQ multiplex PCR. The repertoire holds about 240,000 clones, with about 86% as singletons. The sample comprised PBMCs. Receptors were obtained from a woman aged 30 to 39 in good health and CMV-seropositive.

The count of this clone is one. The chain couples TRBV5-1 to TRBJ2-5; maybe TRBD2 (7 bases). Germline V gene sequence: CDR1 SGHRS, CDR2 YFSETQ. The germline V and J ends were trimmed by 0 bases and 5 bases, with 20 bases remaining between them. The CDR3 has 17 amino acids. The CDR3 loop is CASSLDIGTGGWETQYF. The DNA of the CDR3 is TGCGCCAGCAGCTTGGACATCGGAACGGGGGGCTGGGAGACCCAGTACTTC.

V and J are TRBV29-1 and TRBJ1-1; no reliable D call. V lost 0 bases and J 11 bases, leaving 16 bases between the germline ends. Looked up from germline, CDR1 is SQVTM and CDR2 is ANQGSEA. CDR3 length equals 13 residues. The CDR3 DNA follows: TGCAGCGTTGAAGAGGGAGAAGGACGGGTGGCTTTCTTT. Translating it yields CSVEEGEGRVAFF. The whole variable domain, filled in from reference TRBV29-1 and TRBJ1-1, reads SAVISQKPSRDICQRGTSLTIQCQVDSQVTMMFWYRQQPGQSLTLIATANQGSEATYESGFVIDKFPISRPNLTFSTLTVSNMSPEDSSIYLCSVEEGEGRVAFFGQGTRLTVV.

V and J are TRBV2 and TRBJ2-7; TRBD2 matches at 10 bases. J gave up 3 bases and V 5 bases, and 4 bases lay outside the gene matches. The V gene's germline CDR1 is SNHLY and CDR2 FYNNEI. The CDR3 consists of 14 residues. In DNA, the CDR3 is TGTGCCAGCAGTAGGACTAGCGGCGGCTACGAGCAGTACTTC. This encodes CASSRTSGGYEQYF.

The chain carries TRBV4-2 and TRBJ2-7; 7 bases are a match to TRBD1. The CDR3 contains 14 residues. The germline gives CDR1 LGHNA, CDR2 YNFKEQ. Trimming removed 3 bases from V and 0 bases from J; junction bases left unmatched: 2. The DNA of the CDR3 is TGTGCCAGCAGCCAGGCAGGGGGCTCCTACGAGCAGTACTTC. It yields the protein CASSQAGGSYEQYF.

The chain carries TRBV5-1 and TRBJ1-4; 8 bases fit TRBD1. The V gene's germline CDR1 is SGHRS and CDR2 YFSETQ. J lost 7 bases, V lost 4 bases, and 12 bases had no gene match. This CDR3 is 16 amino acids long. This CDR3 is CASSKGSDRGGEKLFF. DNA for the CDR3: TGCGCCAGCAGCAAAGGTAGCGACAGGGGAGGTGAAAAACTGTTTTTT. The full variable domain, its missing parts supplied by reference TRBV5-1 and TRBJ1-4, is KAGVTQTPRYLIKTRGQQVTLSCSPISGHRSVSWYQQTPGQGLQFLFEYFSETQRNKGNFPGRFSGRQFSNSRSEMNVSTLELGDSALYLCASSKGSDRGGEKLFFGSGTQLSVL.

This clone was found a few times. V usage is TRBV5-4 and J usage is TRBJ1-2; the D is unclear. This CDR3 region has 13 residues. Per germline, CDR1 SGHNT and CDR2 YYREEE (reference sequence). Trimming cost V 3 bases and J 6 bases, with 12 bases left between them. This CDR3 is CASSSRQWDGYTF. CDR3 DNA: TGTGCCAGCAGCTCTAGGCAGTGGGATGGCTACACCTTC. The complete variable domain, with remaining parts taken from reference TRBV5-4 and TRBJ1-2, reads ETGVTQSPTHLIKTRGQQVTLRCSSQSGHNTVSWYQQALGQGPQFIFQYYREEENGRGNFPPRFSGLQFPNYSSELNVNALELDDSALYLCASSSRQWDGYTFGSGTRLTVV.

The chain employs TRBV18 and TRBJ2-7; TRBD1 aligns across 7 bases. Germline V gives CDR1 KGHSH, CDR2 LQKENI. The junction had 10 bases not matched to a gene; V was cut back by 4 bases and J by 7 bases. The CDR3 covers 14 residues. The CDR3 reads CASSLPGTAREQYF. As DNA, the CDR3 is TGTGCCAGCTCACTTCCCGGGACAGCGAGGGAGCAGTACTTC.

This chain links TRBV27 with TRBJ2-2; TRBD1 aligns across 10 bases. Germline V CDR1 and CDR2: MNHEY, SMNVEV (reference sequence). V dropped 6 bases and J dropped 5; count of bases not matched to a gene: 3. CDR3 length equals 14 residues. The CDR3 loop is CASRGQGRTGELFF. The CDR3 DNA sequence: TGTGCCAGCAGGGGACAGGGGAGAACCGGGGAGCTGTTTTTT.

This clone was detected once. CDR3 in amino acids: CASSYLESNPYNEQFF. In DNA form, the CDR3 reads TGTGCCAGCAGTTACCTCGAGAGTAACCCCTACAATGAGCAGTTCTTC. V usage is TRBV6-5 and J usage is TRBJ2-1, with no clear D. The V gene lost 2 bases and the J gene lost 2 bases, with 13 bases spanning the gap. The CDR3 has 16 amino acids. Germline CDR1 MNHEY, CDR2 SVGAGI.

The V and J genes are TRBV27 and TRBJ2-5, with TRBD1 matching over 12 bases. The CDR3 runs to 16 residues. Germline CDR1 MNHEY, CDR2 SMNVEV (reference sequence). V shed 3 bases, J shed 6 bases, and the junction held 8 bases outside the gene matches. The chain's CDR3 is CASSFLGQGALKTQYF. CDR3 nucleotide sequence: TGTGCCAGCAGTTTTTTGGGACAGGGGGCTTTGAAGACCCAGTACTTC.

CDR3 coding DNA: TGCGCCAGCACCAAGTCGGGAGTTCGTGAAAAACTGTTTTTT. Its protein product is CASTKSGVREKLFF. The chain employs TRBV4-1 and TRBJ1-4; D ambiguous. Per the germline V gene, CDR1 is MGHRA and CDR2 is YSYEKL. V was cut by 7 bases and J by 7 bases, with 16 bases left in between. CDR3 size: 14 residues.

The rearrangement uses TRBV19 and TRBJ2-7, with D possibly TRBD2 on 5 matching bases. V gave up 3 bases and J gave up 3 bases, with 12 bases separating them. The CDR3 covers 14 residues. Germline V CDR1 and CDR2: LNHDA, SQIVND (reference sequence). The CDR3 loop reads CASSMGVSGYEQYF. The CDR3 region has the DNA TGTGCCAGTAGTATGGGAGTGAGCGGCTACGAGCAGTACTTC.

As for this clone: Other DNA sequences in the same sample also yield this CDR3. This chain uses TRBV30 with TRBJ1-5, with 7 bases matching TRBD1. The V gene's germline CDR1 is GTSNPN and CDR2 SVGIG (reference sequence). The length of the CDR3 is 13 residues. Losses at the gene ends were 0 bases for V and 7 bases for J; bases not matched to a gene: 3. CDR3 nucleotides: TGTGCCTGGAGTGTACAGGGGAACCAGCCCCAGCATTTT. Its translation: CAWSVQGNQPQHF.

The chain joins TRBV6-6 to TRBJ2-3; D is possibly TRBD1 (6 bases). The CDR3 sequence is 15 residues long. Germline lookup yields CDR1 MNHNY and CDR2 SVGAGI (reference sequence). The V end was cut by 6 bases, the J end by 2 bases, with 15 bases between. The CDR3 region has the DNA TGTGCCAGCAGCTACCGGACAGACCCCACAGATACGCAGTATTTT. Its protein is CASSYRTDPTDTQYF.

This chain links TRBV6-1 with TRBJ1-4; perhaps TRBD1 as D (6 bases). The CDR3 loop spans 14 amino acids. Trimming removed 6 bases at V and 7 bases at J, with 15 bases between. CDR1 is MNHNS and CDR2 is SASEGT in the germline V gene. CDR3 sequence (DNA): TGTGCCAGCAGCAACAGGGTATCAAGTGAAAAACTGTTTTTT. It yields the protein CASSNRVSSEKLFF.

V usage is TRBV4-1 and J usage is TRBJ2-7; 7 bases are a match to TRBD1. CDR3 length: 14 amino acids. Losses at the gene ends were 4 bases for V and 3 bases for J; bases not matched to a gene: 6. Germline CDR1 is MGHRA and CDR2 is YSYEKL. The CDR3 region is CASSLTTGDYEQYF. CDR3 in DNA: TGCGCCAGCAGCCTCACAACAGGGGACTACGAGCAGTACTTC.

This clone was seen a few times. The gene calls are TRBV6-5 and TRBJ2-5, with D uncertain. The CDR3 has 12 amino acids. CDR1 is MNHEY and CDR2 is SVGAGI in the germline V gene. V was clipped by 6 bases and J by 2 bases, with 7 bases between them. The CDR3 is CASRTTQETQYF. CDR3 coding DNA: TGTGCCAGCAGAACCACTCAAGAGACCCAGTACTTC.

The chain couples TRBV29-1 to TRBJ2-7; a weak D match, TRBD1 (6 bases). Germline-derived CDR1 and CDR2 are SQVTM and ANQGSEA. With 0 bases removed from V and 0 bases from J, the gap between germline ends came to 18 bases. CDR3 length: 17 amino acids. CDR3: CSVEEGGFGTSSYEQYF. The CDR3 DNA reads as TGCAGCGTTGAAGAAGGAGGTTTCGGGACATCCTCCTACGAGCAGTACTTC.

This clone was observed a single time. The V gene is TRBV29-1, the J gene TRBJ1-4, with 9 bases lining up with TRBD1. CDR3 size: 14 residues. CDR1 SQVTM and CDR2 ANQGSEA come from the germline V gene. The V gene end was trimmed by 6 bases and the J gene end by 7 bases; junction bases not matched to a gene: 9. The CDR3 loop reads CSVKAQGATEKLFF. The CDR3 nucleotides are TGCAGCGTAAAAGCACAGGGGGCAACTGAAAAACTGTTTTTT.

The chain links TRBV30 to TRBJ1-5; D perhaps matches TRBD1 (6 bases). Germline V gene sequence: CDR1 GTSNPN, CDR2 SVGIG (reference sequence). The length of the CDR3 is 15 residues. V was clipped by 0 bases and J by 5 bases, with 14 bases between them. The CDR3 sequence is CAWSVLGASDQPQHF. The CDR3 nucleotides read TGTGCCTGGAGTGTGTTGGGGGCAAGCGATCAGCCCCAGCATTTT.